The next 9 T cell receptor beta chains were all read from a single sample in a study of patients and donors after allogeneic stem cell transplantation. From the RT-PCR reads, TCRdb called clonotypes with MiXCR, one entry per CDR3 protein. The table includes some 960,000 distinct CDR3 sequences, about a sixth detected once. The sequenced sample was blood, either unsorted or a sorted T cell fraction (not recorded which). The receptor set was obtained from a human donor who was either an allogeneic HSCT recipient or a stem cell or donor lymphocyte infusion donor (not recorded which). It is not recorded whose cells these are; they may come from a transplant donor.

This clonotype was observed a few times. The chain is built from TRBV20-1 and TRBJ2-5; maybe TRBD1 (6 bases). Trimming removed 6 bases at V and 2 bases at J, with 13 bases between. The CDR3 has 13 residues. Germline-derived CDR1 and CDR2 are DFQATT and SNEGSKA (reference sequence). The CDR3 DNA is TGCAGTGCCACAATGACAGGTCAAGAGACCCAGTACTTC. This gives the protein CSATMTGQETQYF.

This clonotype was found a few times. V is TRBV7-9 and J is TRBJ2-5; possibly TRBD1 for D (6 bases). The V and J ends lost 5 bases and 4 bases respectively, with 23 bases between them. This CDR3 has 17 amino acids. Germline V gene sequence: CDR1 SEHNR, CDR2 FQNEAQ (reference sequence). CDR3: CASSTTRLGAAGETQYF. CDR3 coding DNA: TGTGCCAGCAGCACGACCCGGTTGGGGGCCGCGGGAGAGACCCAGTACTTC.

This clonotype has only a few counts. The chain couples TRBV7-9 to TRBJ1-2, with unresolved D. Germline V gene lookup returns CDR1 SEHNR and CDR2 FQNEAQ (reference sequence). Trimming pared 1 base from V and 3 bases from J, leaving 12 bases between. This CDR3 contains 15 residues. For the CDR3, the DNA is TGTGCCAGCAGCTTAGGTGGGCGGGGAGACTATGGCTACACCTTC. Amino acids: CASSLGGRGDYGYTF. Filled out from reference TRBV7-9 and TRBJ1-2, the complete variable domain reads DTGVSQNPRHKITKRGQNVTFRCDPISEHNRLYWYRQTLGQGPEFLTYFQNEAQLEKSRLLSDRFSAERPKGSFSTLEIQRTEQGDSAMYLCASSLGGRGDYGYTFGSGTRLTVV.

This sequence joins TRBV9 and TRBJ2-2; D might be TRBD1 (6 bases). The CDR3 is 17 amino acids. Trimming left V 4 bases short and J 7 bases short, with 23 bases between. Germline V CDR1 and CDR2: SGDLS, YYNGEE. The CDR3 reads CASSPAQLDSSFGELFF. In DNA form, the CDR3 reads TGTGCCAGCAGCCCCGCCCAGTTGGACAGTAGTTTCGGGGAGCTGTTTTTT.

This clonotype was detected many times. The rearrangement links TRBV7-2 to TRBJ2-7; D is possibly TRBD1 or TRBD2 (5 bases each). This CDR3 spans 13 amino acids. CDR1 and CDR2 (germline): SGHTA, FQGNSA. Trimming left V 6 bases short and J 3 bases short, with 12 bases between. This CDR3 is CASSPGPDYEQYF. The CDR3 coding sequence is TGTGCCAGCAGTCCGGGACCAGACTACGAGCAGTACTTC.

This clonotype was detected only a few times. The rearrangement joins TRBV7-2 to TRBJ1-1, with a tentative D call TRBD1 (5 bases). CDR3 size: 16 residues. Between the trimmed V and J ends, which lost 6 bases and 3 bases, there was a span of 20 bases. The germline V gene has CDR1 SGHTA and CDR2 FQGNSA. CDR3 nucleotides: TGTGCCAGCAGGCCTAGGGTAAGCACAGGCCACACTGAAGCTTTCTTT. This gives the protein CASRPRVSTGHTEAFF.

The rearrangement uses TRBV29-1 and TRBJ2-5, with TRBD1 as a possible D gene (6 bases). V was shortened by 2 bases and J by 5 bases, with 12 bases between the two germline ends. The germline V gene has CDR1 SQVTM and CDR2 ANQGSEA. The CDR3 is made up of 13 amino acids. CDR3 nucleotide sequence: TGCAGCGTTGAAACTAGGGGGATGGAGACCCAGTACTTC. It translates to CSVETRGMETQYF.

The chain combines TRBV13 with TRBJ2-7; TRBD2 aligns across 7 bases. The CDR3 is 17 residues long. From germline, CDR1 is PRHDT and CDR2 FYEKMQ (reference sequence). After removal of 5 bases from V and 4 bases from J, the junction contained 17 bases not matched to a gene. In DNA form, the CDR3 reads TGTGCCAGCAGCCCGCCGGGCGGGGGACGGTCATGGTACGAGCAGTACTTC. It specifies CASSPPGGGRSWYEQYF.

This chain connects TRBV18 to TRBJ2-5, with unresolved D. The V end was cut by 0 bases, the J end by 3 bases, with 11 bases between. Germline loops: CDR1 KGHSH, CDR2 LQKENI. The CDR3 has 15 amino acids. This chain's CDR3 is CASSPPKPGKETQYF. DNA for the CDR3: TGTGCCAGCTCACCACCGAAACCAGGAAAAGAGACCCAGTACTTC.